These 25 T cell receptor beta chains share one sample of origin, sequenced in a study of T cells in Graves' hyperthyroidism and ophthalmopathy. TCR beta CDR3 regions were amplified from RNA. The HTBI primer set drove a first-round RT-PCR of the TCR CDR3. Via MiXCR, TCRdb re-called the multiplex PCR reads, giving one row per CDR3 protein. The sample holds fewer than 700,000 distinct CDR3 sequences, about a sixth seen once. Sequencing was carried out using blood. The receptors come from a woman in her thirties with Graves' hyperthyroidism.

The chain combines TRBV24-1 with TRBJ1-5, with no clear D. Germline CDR1 reads KGHDR; CDR2 reads SFDVKD. This CDR3 has 13 amino acids. Trimming left V 5 bases short and J 4 bases short, with 8 bases between. For the CDR3, the DNA is TGTGCCACCAGTGGAGGCCATAATCAGCCCCAGCATTTT. As protein: CATSGGHNQPQHF.

This clonotype was counted once. V gene TRBV7-2 combines with J gene TRBJ2-1, with TRBD2 matching over 9 bases. This CDR3 is 14 amino acids long. CDR1 is SGHTA, CDR2 FQGNSA, per germline. V shed 7 bases and J 8 bases; nucleotides not matched to a gene: 9. CDR3 nucleotides: TGTGCCAGCACCATAGCGGGAGCTGGGGATGAGCAGTTCTTC. It yields the protein CASTIAGAGDEQFF.

This chain joins TRBV6-1 and TRBJ2-6; a weak D match, TRBD1 (6 bases). V was shortened by 8 bases and J by 1 base, with 12 bases between the two germline ends. CDR1 MNHNS and CDR2 SASEGT come from the germline V gene. The CDR3 loop spans 15 amino acids. CDR3 loop: CASFYRGSGANVLTF. The CDR3 DNA follows: TGTGCCAGCTTTTATAGGGGGTCTGGGGCCAACGTCCTGACTTTC.

This clonotype came up a few times. The chain joins TRBV11-2 to TRBJ1-1; D gene ambiguous. There are 14 residues in the CDR3. V lost 2 bases to trimming and J lost 7 bases, with 14 bases between them. Per the germline V gene, CDR1 is SGHAT and CDR2 is FQNNGV. The CDR3 bases are TGTGCCAGCAGCTTAAGATATGGGCAGAGTGAAGCTTTCTTT. Amino acids: CASSLRYGQSEAFF.

This clonotype was found many times. The chain recombines TRBV30 with TRBJ1-4; 7 bases line up with TRBD1. The trim removed 1 base at V and 8 bases at J, leaving 10 bases unmatched. From germline, CDR1 is GTSNPN and CDR2 SVGIG (reference sequence). This CDR3 spans 15 amino acids. The CDR3 is CAWSGLQGPREKLFF. CDR3 DNA sequence: TGTGCCTGGAGTGGATTACAGGGGCCTAGGGAAAAACTGTTTTTT.

This clonotype was seen a handful of times. The chain combines TRBV12-3 or TRBV12-4 with TRBJ1-2, with D possibly being TRBD1 (5 bases). The V gene lost 5 bases and the J gene lost 3 bases, with 19 bases spanning the gap. The CDR3 is made up of 16 amino acids. The CDR3 DNA sequence: TGTGCCAGCAGTCGCCGACGACCACAGGACCACTATGGCTACACCTTC. This encodes CASSRRRPQDHYGYTF.

The chain joins TRBV4-1 to TRBJ2-7; a weak D match, TRBD2 (6 bases). V lost 1 base and J lost 5, with 18 bases in between. The germline gives CDR1 MGHRA, CDR2 YSYEKL. This CDR3 spans 16 amino acids. CDR3 amino acids: CASSQVKLVAENEQYF. CDR3 sequence (DNA): TGCGCCAGCAGCCAAGTCAAACTAGTAGCGGAGAACGAGCAGTACTTC.

V gene TRBV19 combines with J gene TRBJ2-7; D might be TRBD1 (6 bases). CDR1 LNHDA and CDR2 SQIVND come from the germline V gene (reference sequence). Trimming pared 6 bases from V and 0 bases from J, leaving 9 bases between. The CDR3 totals 13 residues. The CDR3 is CASSGDNSYEQYF. The CDR3 DNA follows: TGTGCCAGTAGCGGGGACAACTCCTACGAGCAGTACTTC.

This clonotype has a count of ten or more. CDR3 nucleotide sequence: TGCGCCAGCAGCCGCACGTGGGGGTCCGGTTCAGATACGCAGTATTTT. It encodes CASSRTWGSGSDTQYF. The V gene is TRBV5-1, the J gene TRBJ2-3, with D possibly called TRBD1 or TRBD2 (5 bases each). V lost 4 bases, J lost 4 bases, and 19 bases lay in between. The germline CDR1 and CDR2 sequences are SGHRS and YFSETQ. The CDR3 runs 16 residues.

This clonotype has just a few counts. This chain uses TRBV20-1 with TRBJ1-1, with a tentative D call TRBD1 (5 bases). The CDR3 totals 14 residues. The germline gives CDR1 DFQATT, CDR2 SNEGSKA (reference sequence). V was cut by 0 bases and J by 5 bases, with 13 bases left in between. The CDR3 reads CSARDERGGTEAFF. The CDR3 DNA reads as TGCAGTGCTAGAGATGAGCGGGGGGGGACTGAAGCTTTCTTT.

A few counts support this clonotype. V is TRBV3-1 and J is TRBJ2-5; TRBD2 aligns across 11 bases. The junction had 5 bases not matched to a gene; V was cut back by 1 base and J by 1 base. Per germline, CDR1 LGHDT and CDR2 YNNKEL (reference sequence). The CDR3 covers 17 residues. The CDR3 sequence: CASSQAIGLAGQETQYF. CDR3 nucleotide sequence: TGTGCCAGCAGCCAAGCTATCGGACTAGCGGGCCAAGAGACCCAGTACTTC.

This clonotype has more than one count but fewer than ten. A read error may be the cause here, since a much bigger clone is one base away. The chain carries TRBV28 and TRBJ1-1; TRBD1 is a possible D gene (6 bases). Trimming removed 5 bases at V and 6 bases at J, with 16 bases between. The CDR3 totals 14 residues. Germline loops: CDR1 MDHEN, CDR2 SYDVKM. CDR3 sequence: CASSILGGWAEAFF. CDR3 bases: TGTGCCAGCAGTATCCTCGGGGGCTGGGCTGAAGCTTTCTTT.

This clonotype showed up just a few times. V gene TRBV30 combines with J gene TRBJ2-4; 9 bases are a match to TRBD1. With 1 base clipped from V and 0 bases from J, the junction kept 4 bases outside the gene matches. This CDR3 contains 16 residues. Germline CDR1 and CDR2: GTSNPN and SVGIG (reference sequence). As DNA, the CDR3 is TGTGCCTGGAGTGGGGGGACAGGGAGAGCCAAAAACATTCAGTACTTC. Its translation is CAWSGGTGRAKNIQYF.

The sample holds many counts of this clonotype. This chain connects TRBV20-1 to TRBJ2-7; no clear D gene. The CDR3 has 13 amino acids. Germline V gene data show CDR1 as DFQATT and CDR2 as SNEGSKA (reference sequence). Between the trimmed V and J ends, which lost 6 bases and 0 bases, there was a span of 12 bases. The CDR3 DNA reads as TGCAGTGCCGCTTTCCTAAGCTCCTACGAGCAGTACTTC. Translated, it gives CSAAFLSSYEQYF.

This clonotype was detected ten times or more. V and J are TRBV2 and TRBJ2-5; D may be TRBD1 (5 bases). The germline CDR1 and CDR2 sequences are SNHLY and FYNNEI. This CDR3 region has 13 residues. V lost 5 bases to trimming and J lost 3 bases, with 10 bases between them. Written as DNA, the CDR3 is TGTGCCAGCAGTCCCACGACAGAAGAGACCCAGTACTTC. Translated, it gives CASSPTTEETQYF.

V gene TRBV7-3 combines with J gene TRBJ1-1; D gene uncertain. The germline CDR1 and CDR2 sequences are SGHTA and FQGTGA. Trimming removed 5 bases from V and 8 bases from J, with 21 bases in between. There are 15 residues in the CDR3. CDR3 sequence: CASSPSGTIKIEAFF. For the CDR3, the DNA is TGTGCCAGCAGCCCCTCGGGTACAATTAAGATAGAAGCTTTCTTT.

In its sample, this clonotype was seen many times. The genes are TRBV28 and TRBJ2-7; maybe TRBD2 (5 bases). V gave up 6 bases and J gave up 3 bases, with 9 bases separating them. The CDR3 loop spans 12 amino acids. Germline V gene data show CDR1 as MDHEN and CDR2 as SYDVKM. The CDR3 nucleotides read TGTGCCAGCAGCAAACTAGTCTACGAGCAGTACTTC. It translates to CASSKLVYEQYF.

Notes on this clonotype: A much larger clone sits a single nucleotide away, making a read error possible. The chain is built from TRBV6-2 or TRBV6-3 and TRBJ2-1, with D perhaps being TRBD1 or TRBD2 (5 bases each). Per germline, CDR1 MNHEY and CDR2 SVGEGT. The CDR3 runs to 15 residues. CDR3 sequence reads: CASTQSRGYDNGQFF. As DNA, the CDR3 is TGTGCCAGCACTCAATCCCGGGGCTATGACAATGGGCAGTTCTTC.

V and J are TRBV20-1 and TRBJ2-7; either TRBD1 or TRBD2 may supply D (5 bases each). The germline CDR1 and CDR2 sequences are DFQATT and SNEGSKA (reference sequence). V dropped 0 bases and J dropped 2 bases, with 11 bases sitting between them. This CDR3 has 14 residues. The CDR3 coding sequence is TGCAGTGCTAGAGAGGGGGTCGGAGCCTACGAGCAGTACTTC. Translating gives CSAREGVGAYEQYF.

About this clonotype itself: Its ends do not fully match the called genes, so a read error is possible. The rearrangement uses TRBV6-1 and TRBJ2-1; D is perhaps TRBD2 (6 bases). Germline CDR1 MNHNS, CDR2 SASEGT. The CDR3 covers 11 residues. The CDR3 reads CASSWRDSTLF. Here the CDR3 DNA reads TGTGCCAGCAGCTGGCGGGACTCAACACTCTTC.

The J gene is TRBJ2-7, the V gene TRBV7-3, with D possibly being TRBD2 (5 bases). This CDR3 spans 13 amino acids. V lost 6 bases, J lost 5 bases, and 14 bases lay in between. Germline V gene sequence: CDR1 SGHTA, CDR2 FQGTGA. The CDR3 is CASRQSGGNEQYF. The CDR3 bases are TGTGCCAGCAGACAGTCCGGAGGAAACGAGCAGTACTTC.

This clonotype was recorded many times. The chain has TRBV30 and TRBJ2-7; D is unresolved. The germline CDR1 and CDR2 sequences are GTSNPN and SVGIG (reference sequence). V gave up 2 bases and J gave up 5 bases, with 7 bases separating them. This CDR3 region has 11 residues. This CDR3 reads CAWSKKHEQYF. CDR3 sequence (DNA): TGTGCCTGGAGTAAAAAACACGAGCAGTACTTC.

The V call is TRBV5-8, the J call TRBJ2-2; D is undetermined. The CDR3 length is 13 residues. V lost 4 bases to trimming and J lost 8 bases, with 12 bases between them. Germline CDR1 and CDR2: SGHTS and YDEGEE. CDR3 DNA sequence: TGTGCCAGCAGCCCGTTTCGAGATGGGGAGCTGTTTTTT. This sequence encodes CASSPFRDGELFF.

This chain connects TRBV5-1 to TRBJ1-2, with 8 bases lining up with TRBD1. Losses at the gene ends were 5 bases for V and 8 bases for J; bases not matched to a gene: 8. The CDR3 spans 13 residues. Germline values: CDR1 SGHRS, CDR2 YFSETQ. The CDR3 loop reads CASREGQVEGYTF. CDR3 nucleotide sequence: TGCGCCAGCAGGGAGGGACAGGTGGAAGGCTACACCTTC.

This clonotype was recorded only once. The chain is built from TRBV2 and TRBJ1-2; 7 bases are shared with TRBD1. The CDR3 spans 12 residues. V shed 6 bases and J 8 bases; nucleotides not matched to a gene: 6. The V gene's germline CDR1 is SNHLY and CDR2 FYNNEI. The CDR3 DNA is TGTGCCAGCAGGGACACAGGGGAGGGCTACACCTTC. This translates into CASRDTGEGYTF. The variable domain in full, with the rest retrieved from reference TRBV2 and TRBJ1-2, is EPEVTQTPSHQVTQMGQEVILRCVPISNHLYFYWYRQILGQKVEFLVSFYNNEISEKSEIFDDQFSVERPDGSNFTLKIRSTKLEDSAMYFCASRDTGEGYTFGSGTRLTVV.